This record covers a single TCR beta chain. This specimen comes from a study of shared T cell receptors in the human thymus. Data came from immunoSEQ multiplex PCR; TCRdb stores just in-frame clones and leaves some out. This table holds hundreds of thousands of clones, approximately 87% found once. The V gene's germline CDR1 is LNHDA and CDR2 SQIVND (reference sequence). The CDR3 has 12 amino acids. Trimming took 9 bases from V and 2 from J, leaving 10 bases between them. Another study also made use of these data, one on human thymus T cells. That source notes: Resections that were taken during corrective heart surgery supplied the thymus tissue. Thymic and blood repertoires appeared to show biased V and J gene usage.

Sequenced material: thymocytes. This sequence joins TRBV19 and TRBJ2-5; D is unclear. This receptor was identified in a boy under three years old with a congenital heart defect. The CDR3 loop reads CARERVQETQYF. The CDR3 DNA follows: TGTGCCAGGGAGCGAGTACAAGAGACCCAGTACTTC. Based on the CDR3 plus reference TRBV19 and TRBJ2-5, the full variable domain is DGGITQSPKYLFRKEGQNVTLSCEQNLNHDAMYWYRQDPGQGLRLIYYSQIVNDFQKGDIAEGYSVSREKKESFPLTVTSAQKNPTAFYLCARERVQETQYFGPGTRLLVL.